These 28 T cell receptor beta chains were all obtained from the same sample, sequenced in a study of cytomegalovirus exposure and HLA in healthy donors. TCRdb keeps only in-frame clones here, not all; method: immunoSEQ multiplex PCR. The profile shows under 200,000 clones, roughly 89% of them singletons. The sequencing input was PBMCs. The source is a man younger than 35 in good health and CMV-seropositive.

This clone was observed a few times. This chain's CDR3 is CASSLDPSGTGYNEQFF. DNA for the CDR3: TGTGCCAGCAGCTTGGATCCTAGCGGGACGGGATACAATGAGCAGTTCTTC. The rearrangement links TRBV5-4 to TRBJ2-1, with 9 bases aligning to TRBD2. V shed 0 bases and J 4 bases; nucleotides not matched to a gene: 8. This CDR3 spans 17 amino acids. Germline CDR1 SGHNT, CDR2 YYREEE (reference sequence).

The V call is TRBV28, the J call TRBJ2-5; tentatively, D is TRBD1 (6 bases). V dropped 6 bases and J dropped 5 bases, with 10 bases sitting between them. CDR3 length equals 12 residues. Germline values: CDR1 MDHEN, CDR2 SYDVKM. The CDR3 loop is CASRRGYETQYF. The CDR3 bases are TGTGCCAGCAGGAGGGGGTACGAGACCCAGTACTTC.

This clone was recorded once. This sequence joins TRBV28 and TRBJ2-7; TRBD2 agrees at 11 bases. The CDR3 has 15 amino acids. CDR1 and CDR2 from the germline V gene are MDHEN and SYDVKM. V lost 5 bases and J lost 5; bases outside the gene matches: 8. This CDR3 reads CASSPPGTSGDEQYF. The CDR3 nucleotides read TGTGCCAGCAGTCCCCCTGGGACTAGCGGAGACGAGCAGTACTTC.

J is TRBJ2-2 and V is TRBV10-3; 8 bases are shared with TRBD1. The CDR3 spans 19 residues. Germline V gives CDR1 ENHRY, CDR2 SYGVKD. V trimming: 0 bases; J trimming: 6 bases; junction bases outside the gene matches: 15. The CDR3 protein is CAISESVPFGDRRAGELFF. The CDR3 region has the DNA TGTGCCATCAGTGAGTCGGTACCCTTCGGGGACAGGAGAGCCGGGGAGCTGTTTTTT.

The chain uses TRBV10-3 and TRBJ1-1; no clear D. The CDR3 has 13 amino acids. V was pared by 11 bases and J by 2 bases, with 15 bases between. CDR1 and CDR2 (germline): ENHRY, SYGVKD. The CDR3 region is CALQVRENTEAFF. In DNA, the CDR3 is TGTGCCCTCCAGGTGAGAGAAAACACTGAAGCTTTCTTT.

The V gene is TRBV7-3, the J gene TRBJ2-7, with no clear D. The CDR3 consists of 14 residues. The V and J ends lost 1 base and 6 bases respectively, with 13 bases between them. In germline, CDR1 is SGHTA, CDR2 FQGTGA. The CDR3 DNA is TGTGCCAGCAGCTTAAATTCCGCCGGCGGCGAGCAGTACTTC. It codes for CASSLNSAGGEQYF. Full variable domain (remainder filled in from reference TRBV7-3 and TRBJ2-7): GAGVSQTPSNKVTEKGKYVELRCDPISGHTALYWYRQSLGQGPEFLIYFQGTGAADDSGLPNDRFFAVRPEGSVSTLKIQRTERGDSAVYLCASSLNSAGGEQYFGPGTRLTVT.

This clone was seen a single time. This chain joins TRBV7-9 and TRBJ2-1; D is ambiguous. V was pared by 5 bases and J by 5 bases, with 16 bases between. Germline V gives CDR1 SEHNR, CDR2 FQNEAQ (reference sequence). This CDR3 region has 15 residues. In DNA, the CDR3 is TGTGCCAGCAGCCTTCCCGAGGAATACGACAATGAGCAGTTCTTC. It encodes CASSLPEEYDNEQFF.

The chain employs TRBV21-1 and TRBJ2-1; TRBD2 is the table's D call, not checked against the DNA. TRBV21-1 is recorded as a pseudogene. CDR3 length equals 18 residues. The DNA of the CDR3 is TGTGCCAGCAGCAAAAGGTCCAAAAGCGGGAAGGCCTACAATGAGCAGTTCTTC. Translating gives CASSKRSKSGKAYNEQFF.

This chain uses TRBV18 with TRBJ1-2; D may be TRBD1 (5 bases). The length of the CDR3 is 15 residues. From germline, CDR1 is KGHSH and CDR2 LQKENI. V dropped 3 bases and J dropped 9 bases, with 20 bases sitting between them. Here the CDR3 reads CASSPIRADTMRYTF. The CDR3 DNA reads TGTGCCAGCTCACCGATCAGGGCAGACACTATGCGCTACACCTTC.

This sequence joins TRBV21-1 and TRBJ2-7; the table's D gene call, TRBD2, was not cross checked with the DNA. TRBV21-1 is flagged as a pseudogene. The CDR3 has 16 residues. CDR3 nucleotides: TGTGCCAGCAGCTTGAGGGGGGCGGGAGGGTTCTACGAGCAGTACTTC. Its protein is CASSLRGAGGFYEQYF.

CDR3 DNA sequence: TGTGCCAGCACCCAGGCGGCCAGCGGGAGGGCCGGAGAGACCCAGTACTTC. This codes for CASTQAASGRAGETQYF. The J gene is TRBJ2-5, the V gene TRBV7-8, with 10 bases lining up with TRBD2. The germline V gene encodes CDR1 SGHVS and CDR2 FQNEAQ. V gave up 7 bases and J gave up 4 bases; unmatched junction bases: 15. The CDR3 loop spans 17 amino acids. Full variable domain (rest looked up from reference TRBV7-8 and TRBJ2-5): GAGVSQSPRYKVAKRGQDVALRCDPISGHVSLFWYQQALGQGPEFLTYFQNEAQLDKSGLPSDRFFAERPEGSVSTLKIQRTQQEDSAVYLCASTQAASGRAGETQYFGPGTRLLVL.

V usage is TRBV19 and J usage is TRBJ2-7; 7 bases fit TRBD1. The J segment lost 2 bases and the V segment lost 5 bases, leaving 9 bases of the junction unmatched. The CDR3 extends over 15 amino acids. Germline loops: CDR1 LNHDA, CDR2 SQIVND (reference sequence). CDR3 nucleotide sequence: TGTGCCAGTAGTCCGACAGGGTTCAGCCCCTACGAGCAGTACTTC. This translates into CASSPTGFSPYEQYF.

V gene TRBV7-8 combines with J gene TRBJ2-7; 12 bases fit TRBD1. V gave up 5 bases and J gave up 8 bases; unmatched junction bases: 13. The germline V gene has CDR1 SGHVS and CDR2 FQNEAQ. The length of the CDR3 is 16 residues. The chain's CDR3 is CASSVSPGTGGVKQYF. CDR3 nucleotides: TGTGCCAGCAGCGTCAGTCCAGGGACAGGGGGCGTCAAGCAGTACTTC.

The V call is TRBV5-1, the J call TRBJ2-7; D perhaps matches TRBD1 (6 bases). Trimming removed 4 bases at V and 3 bases at J, with 11 bases between. CDR1 and CDR2 from the germline V gene are SGHRS and YFSETQ. The CDR3 covers 13 residues. CDR3 DNA: TGCGCCAGCAGCCTCGGACAGAACTACGAGCAGTACTTC. Translated, it gives CASSLGQNYEQYF.

The chain recombines TRBV2 with TRBJ2-5; a possible D gene is TRBD2 (5 bases). Deletions cut 3 bases from V and 5 bases from J, with 13 bases between. Germline CDR1 reads SNHLY; CDR2 reads FYNNEI. CDR3 length equals 14 residues. CDR3 sequence (DNA): TGTGCCAGCAGTGATCGGGGATTGGTTGAGACCCAGTACTTC. Translation gives CASSDRGLVETQYF.

The chain links TRBV28 to TRBJ2-3; D gene ambiguous. Germline CDR1 MDHEN, CDR2 SYDVKM. V dropped 2 bases and J dropped 1 base, with 7 bases sitting between them. This CDR3 comprises 14 residues. The CDR3 spells CASSLPPGTDTQYF. CDR3 DNA: TGTGCCAGCAGTTTACCACCAGGCACAGATACGCAGTATTTT.

The genes are TRBV6-6 and TRBJ2-7, with TRBD1 matching over 7 bases. Trimming took 8 bases from V and 0 from J; bases not matched to a gene: 7. The CDR3 has 14 amino acids. The germline gives CDR1 MNHNY, CDR2 SVGAGI (reference sequence). The CDR3 nucleotides read TGTGCCAGCGACAGGGAGAGTAGCTCCTACGAGCAGTACTTC. Protein: CASDRESSSYEQYF.

This chain uses TRBV19 with TRBJ1-2; 7 positions agree with TRBD1. Germline V gives CDR1 LNHDA, CDR2 SQIVND (reference sequence). The CDR3 totals 17 residues. J lost 9 bases, V lost 4 bases, and 20 bases had no gene match. The CDR3 nucleotides read TGTGCCAGTAGTAACCCCGCCGGGACAGAAGTAAAGATGAGCTACACCTTC. This gives the protein CASSNPAGTEVKMSYTF.

The chain has TRBV29-1 and TRBJ2-3; no reliable D call. Germline V gene lookup returns CDR1 SQVTM and CDR2 ANQGSEA. V was trimmed by 7 bases and J by 0 bases, leaving 17 bases between them. The length of the CDR3 is 15 residues. The CDR3 bases are TGCAGCGCTCGAGGTGTCAGCTCTAGCACAGATACGCAGTATTTT. As protein: CSARGVSSSTDTQYF.

The rearrangement links TRBV29-1 to TRBJ2-5; 8 bases are shared with TRBD2. The CDR3 extends over 13 amino acids. The V gene's germline CDR1 is SQVTM and CDR2 ANQGSEA. V lost 6 bases to trimming and J lost 5 bases; unmatched junction nucleotides: 8. The CDR3 reads CSVLRLARETQYF. The DNA of the CDR3 is TGCAGCGTACTAAGACTAGCGCGCGAGACCCAGTACTTC. The entire variable domain, with the rest obtained from reference TRBV29-1 and TRBJ2-5, is as follows: SAVISQKPSRDICQRGTSLTIQCQVDSQVTMMFWYRQQPGQSLTLIATANQGSEATYESGFVIDKFPISRPNLTFSTLTVSNMSPEDSSIYLCSVLRLARETQYFGPGTRLLVL.

This chain links TRBV5-1 with TRBJ2-2; D might be TRBD1 (5 bases). This CDR3 is built from 14 residues. V dropped 6 bases and J dropped 0 bases, with 9 bases sitting between them. Germline V gene sequence: CDR1 SGHRS, CDR2 YFSETQ. The CDR3 nucleotides read TGCGCCAGCAAACAGGCTTCGAACACCGGGGAGCTGTTTTTT. It yields the protein CASKQASNTGELFF.

The chain is built from TRBV5-5 and TRBJ1-4, with TRBD1 as a possible D gene (5 bases). Trimming removed 4 bases at V and 6 bases at J, with 13 bases between. Germline CDR1 reads SGHKS; CDR2 reads YYEKEE (reference sequence). The CDR3 is 14 residues long. The CDR3 DNA is TGTGCCAGCAGCCAAGGGGCCAGAGATGAAAAACTGTTTTTT. Translation gives CASSQGARDEKLFF.

J is TRBJ2-1 and V is TRBV11-3, with TRBD1 matching 7 bases. The CDR3 runs 15 residues. In germline, CDR1 is SGHNT, CDR2 YENEEA. J gave up 4 bases and V 1 base, and 4 bases lay outside the gene matches. Here the CDR3 reads CASSLGTGLYNEQFF. The CDR3 DNA sequence: TGTGCCAGCAGCTTAGGGACAGGCTTATACAATGAGCAGTTCTTC.

This rearrangement joins TRBV4-1 to TRBJ2-1; 13 bases align to TRBD2. Germline CDR1 and CDR2: MGHRA and YSYEKL. J was trimmed by 7 bases and V by 0 bases; bases with no gene match: 3. The CDR3 length is 16 residues. CDR3 region: CASSQDETSGRNEQFF. DNA for the CDR3: TGCGCCAGCAGCCAAGATGAGACTAGCGGGAGGAATGAGCAGTTCTTC.

V is TRBV6-5 and J is TRBJ2-1; D is possibly TRBD2 (6 bases). The CDR3 length is 13 residues. Trimming pared 5 bases from V and 4 bases from J, leaving 9 bases between. Germline CDR1 MNHEY, CDR2 SVGAGI. The CDR3 DNA is TGTGCCAGCAGTGTCCGGGAGTACAATGAGCAGTTCTTC. Its translation: CASSVREYNEQFF.

This sequence joins TRBV11-1 and TRBJ2-7, with D possibly being TRBD1 (6 bases). Per the germline V gene, CDR1 is SGHAT and CDR2 is FQDESV (reference sequence). Trimming shortened V by 3 bases and J by 3 bases, and 12 bases separated the two germline ends. This CDR3 is built from 14 residues. The CDR3 reads CASSFSGVHYEQYF. CDR3 sequence (DNA): TGTGCCAGCAGCTTTTCAGGGGTGCACTACGAGCAGTACTTC. Combining the CDR3 with reference TRBV11-1 and TRBJ2-7 gives the whole variable domain EAEVAQSPRYKITEKSQAVAFWCDPISGHATLYWYRQILGQGPELLVQFQDESVVDDSQLPKDRFSAERLKGVDSTLKIQPAELGDSAMYLCASSFSGVHYEQYFGPGTRLTVT.

The chain has TRBV6-1 and TRBJ2-5, with 9 bases fitting TRBD2. The length of the CDR3 is 14 residues. J was trimmed by 5 bases and V by 6 bases; bases with no gene match: 7. From germline, CDR1 is MNHNS and CDR2 SASEGT. The CDR3 coding sequence is TGTGCCAGCAGGCAAGCGGGAGGCGGCGAGACCCAGTACTTC. It is translated as CASRQAGGGETQYF.

This chain uses TRBV6-6 with TRBJ2-5; a possible D gene is TRBD2 (6 bases). The CDR3 totals 15 residues. Germline CDR1 and CDR2: MNHNY and SVGAGI (reference sequence). V was clipped by 8 bases and J by 1 base, with 17 bases between them. The CDR3 sequence is CASRRGSGTQETQYF. In DNA form, the CDR3 reads TGTGCCAGCCGCCGGGGTAGCGGTACCCAAGAGACCCAGTACTTC.